What follows are 20 T cell receptor beta chains derived from one specimen sequenced in a study of brain T cells in children with intractable seizures. TCRdb keeps only in-frame clones here, not all; method: immunoSEQ multiplex PCR. The sample includes roughly 80,000 clones, 91% of them seen just once. This sample comprised peripheral blood, obtained at surgery. Source of these receptors: a girl aged 2 to 10 with Rasmussen encephalitis and intractable seizures.

The V gene is TRBV10-3, the J gene TRBJ1-3; D remains unclear. The germline gives CDR1 ENHRY, CDR2 SYGVKD. This CDR3 is 14 amino acids long. The V end lost 3 bases, the J end lost 2 bases, and 8 bases lay between the germline ends. The CDR3 here is CAISEQRAGNTIYF. DNA for the CDR3: TGTGCCATCAGTGAACAGAGAGCTGGAAACACCATATATTTT.

The V gene is TRBV24-1, the J gene TRBJ2-3; D unclear. The V and J ends lost 9 bases and 0 bases respectively, with 15 bases between them. The length of the CDR3 is 15 residues. Germline-derived CDR1 and CDR2 are KGHDR and SFDVKD. The CDR3 is CATSGGSPSTDTQYF. In DNA, the CDR3 is TGTGCCACCTCCGGTGGCAGCCCTAGCACAGATACGCAGTATTTT.

The chain links TRBV6-1 to TRBJ1-4; TRBD1 matches 9 bases. The CDR3 is 16 amino acids. The V and J ends lost 0 bases and 7 bases, in that order; junction bases with no gene match: 6. Per germline, CDR1 MNHNS and CDR2 SASEGT. The CDR3 DNA is TGTGCCAGCAGTGAAGCGCCGGGGACAGGGCTTGAAAAACTGTTTTTT. Its protein product is CASSEAPGTGLEKLFF.

The chain recombines TRBV4-1 with TRBJ1-1, with TRBD1 as a possible D gene (5 bases). The CDR3 is made up of 17 amino acids. Trimming took 0 bases from V and 14 from J, leaving 28 bases between them. Germline CDR1 and CDR2: MGHRA and YSYEKL. CDR3 sequence: CASSQEGKGTAVKGGFF. The DNA for the CDR3 is TGCGCCAGCAGCCAAGAGGGGAAAGGGACGGCGGTGAAGGGAGGGTTCTTT.

The genes are TRBV19 and TRBJ1-2, with TRBD1 identical over 10 bases. V shed 6 bases and J 6 bases; nucleotides not matched to a gene: 7. Germline loops: CDR1 LNHDA, CDR2 SQIVND (reference sequence). The CDR3 loop spans 14 amino acids. CDR3 protein: CASSIEGTGDGYTF. DNA for the CDR3: TGTGCCAGTAGCATTGAAGGGACAGGGGATGGCTACACCTTC.

The chain carries TRBV27 and TRBJ1-1; D gene unclear. CDR3 size: 13 residues. Germline CDR1 MNHEY, CDR2 SMNVEV (reference sequence). Trimming removed 0 bases from V and 0 bases from J, with 2 bases in between. DNA of the CDR3: TGTGCCAGCAGTTTATCCTTGAACACTGAAGCTTTCTTT. Encoded protein: CASSLSLNTEAFF.

This chain uses TRBV3-1 (or the pseudogene TRBV3-2) with TRBJ1-2; D is perhaps TRBD1 (5 bases). V was cut by 1 base and J by 4 bases, with 34 bases left in between. The CDR3 contains 22 residues. Germline V gene data show CDR1 as LGHDT and CDR2 as YNNKEL (reference sequence). In DNA form, the CDR3 reads TGTGCCAGCAGCCAAGTTCCCCCATACTGGGCCGGGCGGGGGGAGCCAGTCTATGGCTACACCTTC. Translated: CASSQVPPYWAGRGEPVYGYTF.

The CDR3 DNA follows: TGTGCCAGCAGCCTCGAAGGAGGTTCAGCTGTGCAGTACTTC. Translating it yields CASSLEGGSAVQYF. V is TRBV9 and J is TRBJ2-7; weak D call: TRBD2 (5 bases). CDR3 size: 14 residues. The germline CDR1 and CDR2 sequences are SGDLS and YYNGEE. Trimming removed 4 bases at V and 9 bases at J, with 20 bases between.

The chain recombines TRBV5-1 with TRBJ1-4; possible D gene TRBD1, 5 bases. The CDR3 is 18 amino acids. Looked up from germline, CDR1 is SGHRS and CDR2 is YFSETQ. Trimming left V 2 bases short and J 0 bases short, with 17 bases between. The CDR3 is CASSLRPQGSSTNEKLFF. CDR3 nucleotides: TGCGCCAGCAGCTTAAGACCGCAGGGATCGTCAACTAATGAAAAACTGTTTTTT.

The chain is built from TRBV7-9 and TRBJ1-1, with D possibly TRBD1 on 6 matching bases. This CDR3 has 15 residues. Germline assignment: CDR1 SEHNR and CDR2 FQNEAQ (reference sequence). V shed 5 bases and J shed 1 base, with 14 bases lying between them. The CDR3 DNA is TGTGCCAGCAGCCCTACCCGGGGGCGGAACACTGAAGCTTTCTTT. It is translated as CASSPTRGRNTEAFF.

The rearrangement joins TRBV5-5 to TRBJ1-1; D ambiguous. This CDR3 spans 11 amino acids. V gave up 0 bases and J gave up 5 bases, with 2 bases separating them. Germline CDR1 and CDR2: SGHKS and YYEKEE (reference sequence). CDR3 loop: CASSLGTEAFF. The CDR3 nucleotides read TGTGCCAGCAGCTTGGGTACTGAAGCTTTCTTT.

The chain links TRBV5-4 to TRBJ1-1, with unresolved D. The ends were cut back, 0 bases at V and 1 base at J, with 7 bases in the middle. The germline V gene has CDR1 SGHNT and CDR2 YYREEE (reference sequence). The CDR3 covers 14 residues. The CDR3 DNA reads TGTGCCAGCAGCTTGGAACGGGGGAACACTGAAGCTTTCTTT. Protein product: CASSLERGNTEAFF. The whole variable domain, filled in from reference TRBV5-4 and TRBJ1-1, reads ETGVTQSPTHLIKTRGQQVTLRCSSQSGHNTVSWYQQALGQGPQFIFQYYREEENGRGNFPPRFSGLQFPNYSSELNVNALELDDSALYLCASSLERGNTEAFFGQGTRLTVV.

In this sample, this clone turned up many times. The chain recombines TRBV5-4 with TRBJ1-2; D perhaps matches TRBD1 (5 bases). CDR3 length: 14 residues. Trimming pared 0 bases from V and 4 bases from J, leaving 10 bases between. Germline V gene data show CDR1 as SGHNT and CDR2 as YYREEE (reference sequence). This chain's CDR3 is CASSLEGWGYGYTF. The CDR3 coding sequence is TGTGCCAGCAGCTTGGAGGGGTGGGGCTATGGCTACACCTTC.

The V call is TRBV7-8, the J call TRBJ2-1; unclear D gene. V was trimmed by 5 bases and J by 6 bases, leaving 11 bases between them. CDR1 is SGHVS, CDR2 FQNEAQ, per germline. The CDR3 extends over 13 amino acids. The CDR3: CASSRASRNEQFF. The CDR3 DNA sequence: TGTGCCAGCAGCAGAGCATCCCGCAATGAGCAGTTCTTC.

The CDR3 loop reads CASTALINTEAFF. CDR3 in DNA: TGTGCCAGCACCGCCCTAATAAACACTGAAGCTTTCTTT. The V and J genes are TRBV12-3 or TRBV12-4 and TRBJ1-1, with D unclear. The V and J ends lost 7 bases and 2 bases respectively, with 11 bases between them. This CDR3 is 13 amino acids long.

The CDR3 loop reads CASSPLQGQPSEQYF. CDR3 coding DNA: TGTGCCAGCAGCCCCCTCCAGGGACAGCCTTCCGAGCAGTACTTC. The V and J genes are TRBV7-9 and TRBJ2-7; the match to TRBD1 covers 7 bases. Germline CDR1 is SEHNR and CDR2 is FQNEAQ (reference sequence). This CDR3 is built from 15 residues. Trimming at V came to 5 bases and at J to 6 bases, leaving 13 bases not matched to a gene.

V and J are TRBV2 and TRBJ1-2; TRBD1 matches 9 bases. J gave up 8 bases and V 4 bases, and 11 bases lay outside the gene matches. This CDR3 has 15 residues. CDR1 is SNHLY and CDR2 is FYNNEI in the germline V gene. CDR3 sequence: CASSVMGQGGGGYTF. CDR3 nucleotide sequence: TGTGCCAGCAGTGTAATGGGACAGGGAGGGGGAGGCTACACCTTC. Looking up the rest from reference TRBV2 and TRBJ1-2 gives the full variable domain: EPEVTQTPSHQVTQMGQEVILRCVPISNHLYFYWYRQILGQKVEFLVSFYNNEISEKSEIFDDQFSVERPDGSNFTLKIRSTKLEDSAMYFCASSVMGQGGGGYTFGSGTRLTVV.

This sequence joins TRBV29-1 and TRBJ1-1, with D maybe TRBD1 (5 bases). CDR1 SQVTM and CDR2 ANQGSEA come from the germline V gene. This CDR3 comprises 13 residues. Trimming removed 4 bases from V and 0 bases from J, with 9 bases in between. Written as DNA, the CDR3 is TGCAGCGTTGTCAGACAGCTGAACACTGAAGCTTTCTTT. This encodes CSVVRQLNTEAFF.

The rearrangement joins TRBV11-3 to TRBJ2-7, with D maybe TRBD1 (5 bases). V shed 1 base and J shed 2 bases, with 9 bases lying between them. The length of the CDR3 is 14 residues. The germline V gene encodes CDR1 SGHNT and CDR2 YENEEA. CDR3 coding DNA: TGTGCCAGCAGCTTAGGGGGCCCCCCCTACGAGCAGTACTTC. It codes for CASSLGGPPYEQYF.

The chain has TRBV21-1 and TRBJ2-4; TRBD1, the D gene given by the table, was not confirmed from the DNA. TRBV21-1 is listed as a pseudogene. This CDR3 has 13 residues. The CDR3 coding sequence is TGTGCCAGCAGCAACATAGCCAAAAACATTCAGTACTTC. Translating it yields CASSNIAKNIQYF.